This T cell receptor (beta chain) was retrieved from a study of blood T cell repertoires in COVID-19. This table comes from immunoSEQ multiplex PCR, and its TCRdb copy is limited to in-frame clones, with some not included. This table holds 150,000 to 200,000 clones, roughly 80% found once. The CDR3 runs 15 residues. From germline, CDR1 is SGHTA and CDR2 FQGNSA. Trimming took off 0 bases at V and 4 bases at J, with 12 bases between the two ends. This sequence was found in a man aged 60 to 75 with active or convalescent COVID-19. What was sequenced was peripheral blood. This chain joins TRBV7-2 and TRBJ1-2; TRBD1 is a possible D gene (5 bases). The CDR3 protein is CASSLAGGVPYGYTF. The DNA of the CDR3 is TGTGCCAGCAGCTTAGCGGGGGGGGTTCCCTATGGCTACACCTTC.